This T cell receptor beta chain was obtained from a study of blood T cell repertoires in COVID-19. Study-level information: Spain, Italy and the United States supplied samples that represented acute and convalescent COVID-19. PBMCs, B-cell-depleted T cells, or T cells were the source of the cDNA or gDNA that made up the material.

Per the study methods: Estimation of nucleated cell counts relied on the amplification of reference gene primers. Data came from immunoSEQ multiplex PCR; TCRdb stores just in-frame clones and leaves some out. D and trimming come from the DNA, and the V and J calls and clone size come from that table. The sample has over 450,000 clones, about 89% seen once. The CDR3 extends over 14 amino acids. From germline, CDR1 is MDHEN and CDR2 SYDVKM. The germline V and J ends were trimmed by 7 bases and 8 bases, with 20 bases remaining between them. The Seattle site enrolled patients during active infection and followed them longitudinally.

This chain uses TRBV28 with TRBJ1-1, with D uncertain. Sequencing used peripheral blood. This TCR was recovered from a woman between 45 and 60 years old with COVID-19, enrolled during active disease. The CDR3 nucleotides read TGTGCCAGCAACCCTCAGATAGCCGCCCAAGAAGCTTTCTTT. Protein: CASNPQIAAQEAFF.